Shown below are 17 T cell receptor beta chains from a single sample sequenced in a study of control samples from healthy donors and cancer patients. TCRdb's copy holds only in-frame clones and misses some; the assay was immunoSEQ multiplex PCR. This table holds fewer than 65,000 clones, 75% to 85% found once. The sequenced sample was blood. The origin of the receptors is a man in his 70s in good health.

The table lists this clone with a few counts. The genes are TRBV5-6 and TRBJ1-4; D is possibly TRBD1 (5 bases). This CDR3 has 12 residues. V was trimmed by 4 bases and J by 13 bases, leaving 14 bases between them. Germline CDR1 reads SGHDT; CDR2 reads YYEEEE. The DNA of the CDR3 is TGTGCCAGCAGCCCAGTTGCGGGGGTACTGTTTTTT. It codes for CASSPVAGVLFF.

The chain uses TRBV5-1 and TRBJ2-1, with 9 nucleotides matching TRBD1. The junction had 13 bases not matched to a gene; V was cut back by 1 base and J by 5 bases. This CDR3 comprises 18 residues. Per the germline V gene, CDR1 is SGHRS and CDR2 is YFSETQ. CDR3 coding DNA: TGCGCCAGCAGCTTGAGCCGCGGGACAGGGATCCGCCACAATGAGCAGTTCTTC. This codes for CASSLSRGTGIRHNEQFF. Full variable domain (outside the CDR3, taken from reference TRBV5-1 and TRBJ2-1): KAGVTQTPRYLIKTRGQQVTLSCSPISGHRSVSWYQQTPGQGLQFLFEYFSETQRNKGNFPGRFSGRQFSNSRSEMNVSTLELGDSALYLCASSLSRGTGIRHNEQFFGPGTRLTVL.

This sequence joins TRBV12-5 and TRBJ1-2; maybe TRBD1 (6 bases). This CDR3 region has 19 residues. Looked up from germline, CDR1 is LGHNT and CDR2 is FRNRAP. Between the trimmed V and J ends, which lost 1 base and 7 bases, there was a span of 28 bases. The CDR3 here is CASGLDSGLWGQGPSGYTF. The CDR3 DNA follows: TGTGCTAGTGGTTTGGACAGCGGTTTGTGGGGGCAGGGCCCCAGTGGCTACACCTTC.

V and J are TRBV2 and TRBJ2-1, with TRBD2 identical over 10 bases. Germline CDR1 is SNHLY and CDR2 is FYNNEI. CDR3 size: 15 residues. V dropped 5 bases and J dropped 4; count of bases not matched to a gene: 5. Here the CDR3 DNA reads TGTGCCAGCAGTCTCCGGACTAGCGGTTACAATGAGCAGTTCTTC. This codes for CASSLRTSGYNEQFF.

This clone was recorded only once. This chain connects TRBV5-6 to TRBJ2-5; perhaps TRBD1 as D (6 bases). CDR1 SGHDT and CDR2 YYEEEE come from the germline V gene. Trimming stripped 4 bases from V and 0 bases from J, with 13 bases between. The CDR3 runs 15 residues. The CDR3 coding sequence is TGTGCCAGCAGCGTGGACAGTGAGTACCAAGAGACCCAGTACTTC. Translated: CASSVDSEYQETQYF.

The chain recombines TRBV3-1 (or the pseudogene TRBV3-2) with TRBJ2-3; D is unresolved. Per germline, CDR1 LGHDT and CDR2 YNNKEL (reference sequence). The CDR3 is made up of 14 amino acids. The V end lost 2 bases, the J end lost 4 bases, and 10 bases lay between the germline ends. The CDR3 nucleotides read TGTGCCAGCAGCCAACTGTTGGGCCCAGATACGCAGTATTTT. Its protein is CASSQLLGPDTQYF.

J is TRBJ2-7 and V is TRBV3-1 (or the pseudogene TRBV3-2); D ambiguous. The CDR3 runs to 11 residues. Germline V gives CDR1 LGHDT, CDR2 YNNKEL (reference sequence). Trimming left V 1 base short and J 9 bases short, with 7 bases between. The CDR3 nucleotides read TGTGCCAGCAGCCAAGGCCGATCGCAGTACTTC. Translating gives CASSQGRSQYF.

This CDR3 is CASRGRKREQFF. The CDR3 DNA follows: TGTGCCAGCCGGGGACGAAAAAGGGAGCAGTTCTTC. This chain joins TRBV12-3 or TRBV12-4 and TRBJ2-1; D is tentatively TRBD1 or TRBD2 (5 bases each). This CDR3 region has 12 residues. V was clipped by 8 bases and J by 10 bases, with 15 bases between them.

The chain carries TRBV28 and TRBJ2-5; D is unresolved. Per the germline V gene, CDR1 is MDHEN and CDR2 is SYDVKM. Trimming left V 3 bases short and J 5 bases short, with 13 bases between. The CDR3 totals 14 residues. CDR3 sequence: CASSFTNTQETQYF. In nucleotides, the CDR3 is TGTGCCAGCAGTTTTACAAATACTCAGGAGACCCAGTACTTC. The whole variable domain, filled in from reference TRBV28 and TRBJ2-5, reads DVKVTQSSRYLVKRTGEKVFLECVQDMDHENMFWYRQDPGLGLRLIYFSYDVKMKEKGDIPEGYSVSREKKERFSLILESASTNQTSMYLCASSFTNTQETQYFGPGTRLLVL.

The chain employs TRBV7-9 and TRBJ2-3; tentative D call: TRBD2 (5 bases). Germline V CDR1 and CDR2: SEHNR, FQNEAQ (reference sequence). V was pared by 4 bases and J by 3 bases, with 14 bases between. CDR3 length: 15 residues. In DNA form, the CDR3 reads TGTGCCAGCAGCTGGACTGGGAGTCCGACAGATACGCAGTATTTT. It yields the protein CASSWTGSPTDTQYF.

The chain recombines TRBV6-5 with TRBJ2-2, with D unclear. V lost 3 bases and J 7 bases, leaving 12 bases between the germline ends. This CDR3 region has 14 residues. The germline gives CDR1 MNHEY, CDR2 SVGAGI. CDR3: CASSYGQEYGELFF. The CDR3 DNA reads TGTGCCAGCAGTTATGGGCAGGAGTACGGGGAGCTGTTTTTT.

This chain uses TRBV9 with TRBJ1-6; D not resolved. This CDR3 is built from 15 residues. The V end was cut by 0 bases, the J end by 10 bases, with 14 bases between. Germline V gene sequence: CDR1 SGDLS, CDR2 YYNGEE. The CDR3 region is CASSVVAGEGSPLHF. The DNA of the CDR3 is TGTGCCAGCAGCGTAGTGGCAGGTGAAGGCTCACCCCTCCACTTT.

V gene TRBV4-1 combines with J gene TRBJ2-3, with 7 bases aligning to TRBD2. After removal of 2 bases from V and 0 bases from J, the junction contained 14 bases not matched to a gene. Germline V gene data show CDR1 as MGHRA and CDR2 as YSYEKL. This CDR3 spans 19 amino acids. The CDR3 coding sequence is TGCGCCAGCAGCCAATCAAAGCCGGCCCCTAGCGGAAGCACAGATACGCAGTATTTT. Translating gives CASSQSKPAPSGSTDTQYF.

This clone was counted a few times. The same CDR3 arises from other DNA sequences in this sample as well. The gene calls are TRBV11-3 and TRBJ2-1; TRBD2 agrees at 13 bases. Germline assignment: CDR1 SGHNT and CDR2 YENEEA. The CDR3 runs to 16 residues. The V and J ends lost 4 bases and 4 bases, in that order; junction bases with no gene match: 4. This chain's CDR3 is CASSSRTSGSYNEQFF. Here the CDR3 DNA reads TGTGCCAGCAGCTCCCGGACTAGCGGGAGTTACAATGAGCAGTTCTTC.

This clone was detected only a few times. The chain has TRBV6-5 and TRBJ1-2; perhaps TRBD1 as D (5 bases). Trimming left V 0 bases short and J 7 bases short, with 15 bases between. From germline, CDR1 is MNHEY and CDR2 SVGAGI. This CDR3 is 15 amino acids long. The CDR3 region has the DNA TGTGCCAGCAGTTACTCGTGGGGGGGAGGAGGTGGCTACACCTTC. Residues: CASSYSWGGGGGYTF.

This clone was seen only a few times. The rearrangement joins TRBV2 to TRBJ2-6; D may be TRBD1 (5 bases). Between the trimmed V and J ends, which lost 4 bases and 4 bases, there was a span of 11 bases. This CDR3 has 15 amino acids. CDR1 and CDR2 from the germline V gene are SNHLY and FYNNEI. CDR3 region: CASSGDRMGANVLTF. The CDR3 DNA sequence: TGTGCCAGCAGTGGAGACAGAATGGGGGCCAACGTCCTGACTTTC.

Only a few counts were recorded for this clone. The J gene is TRBJ1-6, the V gene TRBV6-5, with D unclear. This CDR3 has 12 residues. Trimming removed 5 bases from V and 7 bases from J, with 6 bases in between. Germline CDR1 MNHEY, CDR2 SVGAGI. CDR3 nucleotides: TGTGCCAGCAGTCACAGCAATTCACCCCTCCACTTT. It yields the protein CASSHSNSPLHF.